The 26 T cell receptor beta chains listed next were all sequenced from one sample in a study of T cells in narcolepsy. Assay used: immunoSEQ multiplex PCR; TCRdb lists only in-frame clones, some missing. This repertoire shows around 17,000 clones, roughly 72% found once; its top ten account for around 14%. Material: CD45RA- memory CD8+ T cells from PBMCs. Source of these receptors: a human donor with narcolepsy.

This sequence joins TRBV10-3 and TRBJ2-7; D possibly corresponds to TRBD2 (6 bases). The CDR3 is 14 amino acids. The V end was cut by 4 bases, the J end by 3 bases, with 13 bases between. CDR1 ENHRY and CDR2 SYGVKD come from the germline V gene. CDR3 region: CAISAGTGGYEQYF. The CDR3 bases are TGTGCCATCAGTGCGGGGACCGGGGGCTACGAGCAGTACTTC.

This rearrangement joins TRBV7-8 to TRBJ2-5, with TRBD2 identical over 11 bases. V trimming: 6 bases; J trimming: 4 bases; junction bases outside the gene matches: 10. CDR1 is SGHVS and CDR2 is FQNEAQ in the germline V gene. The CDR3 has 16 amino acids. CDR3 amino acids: CASSHRLAGIGETQYF. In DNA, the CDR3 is TGTGCCAGCAGTCATAGACTAGCGGGAATTGGAGAGACCCAGTACTTC.

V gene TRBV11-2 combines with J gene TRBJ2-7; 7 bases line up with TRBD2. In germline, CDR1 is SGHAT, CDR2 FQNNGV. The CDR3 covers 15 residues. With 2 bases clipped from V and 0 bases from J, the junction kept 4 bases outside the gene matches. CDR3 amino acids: CASSLISGDSYEQYF. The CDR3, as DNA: TGTGCCAGCAGCTTAATAAGCGGGGACTCCTACGAGCAGTACTTC.

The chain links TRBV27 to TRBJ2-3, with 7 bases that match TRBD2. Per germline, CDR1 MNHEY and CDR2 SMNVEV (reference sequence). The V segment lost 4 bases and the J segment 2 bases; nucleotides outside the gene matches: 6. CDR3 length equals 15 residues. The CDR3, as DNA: TGTGCCAGCAGTTGGGGCGGGAGATTCACAGATACGCAGTATTTT. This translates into CASSWGGRFTDTQYF.

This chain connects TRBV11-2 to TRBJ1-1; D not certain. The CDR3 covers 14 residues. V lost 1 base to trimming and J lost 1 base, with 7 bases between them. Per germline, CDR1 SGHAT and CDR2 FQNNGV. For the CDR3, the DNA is TGTGCCAGCAGCTTAGCCGGTCCGAACACTGAAGCTTTCTTT. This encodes CASSLAGPNTEAFF.

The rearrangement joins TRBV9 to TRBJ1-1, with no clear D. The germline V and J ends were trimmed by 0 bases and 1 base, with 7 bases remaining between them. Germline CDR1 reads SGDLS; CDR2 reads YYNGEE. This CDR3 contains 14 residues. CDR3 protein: CASSVGVSNTEAFF. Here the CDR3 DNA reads TGTGCCAGCAGCGTAGGGGTGTCGAACACTGAAGCTTTCTTT.

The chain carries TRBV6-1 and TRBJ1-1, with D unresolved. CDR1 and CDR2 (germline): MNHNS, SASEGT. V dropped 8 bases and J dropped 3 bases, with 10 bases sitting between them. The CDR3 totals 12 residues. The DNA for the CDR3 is TGTGCCAGCCAACGCGGAGACACTGAAGCTTTCTTT. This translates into CASQRGDTEAFF.

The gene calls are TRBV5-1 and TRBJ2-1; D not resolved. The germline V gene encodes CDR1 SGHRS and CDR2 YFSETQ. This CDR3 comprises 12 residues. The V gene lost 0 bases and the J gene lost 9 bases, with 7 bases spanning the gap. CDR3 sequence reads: CASSLGPREQFF. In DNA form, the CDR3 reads TGCGCCAGCAGCTTGGGGCCCCGTGAGCAGTTCTTC.

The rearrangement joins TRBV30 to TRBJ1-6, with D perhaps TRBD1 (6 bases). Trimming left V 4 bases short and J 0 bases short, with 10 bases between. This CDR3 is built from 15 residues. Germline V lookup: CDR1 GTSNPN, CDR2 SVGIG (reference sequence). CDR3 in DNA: TGTGCCTGGACTACAGGGAGCTCCTATAATTCACCCCTCCACTTT. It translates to CAWTTGSSYNSPLHF.

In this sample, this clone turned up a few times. This CDR3 is CASSQVEGTEAFF. CDR3 bases: TGCGCCAGCAGCCAAGTGGAGGGTACTGAAGCTTTCTTT. The chain joins TRBV4-1 to TRBJ1-1; D remains unclear. The V end lost 1 base, the J end lost 5 bases, and 8 bases lay between the germline ends. CDR1 is MGHRA, CDR2 YSYEKL, per germline. CDR3 length: 13 residues.

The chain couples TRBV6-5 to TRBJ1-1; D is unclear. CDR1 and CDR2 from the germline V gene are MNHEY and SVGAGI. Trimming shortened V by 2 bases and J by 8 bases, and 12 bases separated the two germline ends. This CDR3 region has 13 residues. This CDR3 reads CASSYVRPDEAFF. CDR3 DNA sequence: TGTGCCAGCAGTTACGTTCGACCGGACGAAGCTTTCTTT.

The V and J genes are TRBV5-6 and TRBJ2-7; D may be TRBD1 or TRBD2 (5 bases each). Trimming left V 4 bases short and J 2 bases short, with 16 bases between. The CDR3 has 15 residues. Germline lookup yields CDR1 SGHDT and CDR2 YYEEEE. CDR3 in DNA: TGTGCCAGCAGCCCTCTTCGGGACCGAGCCTACGAGCAGTACTTC. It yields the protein CASSPLRDRAYEQYF.

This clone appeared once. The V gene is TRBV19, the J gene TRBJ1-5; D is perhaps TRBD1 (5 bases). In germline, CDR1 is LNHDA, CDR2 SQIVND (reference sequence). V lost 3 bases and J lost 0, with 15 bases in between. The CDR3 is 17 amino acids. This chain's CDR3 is CASSISQGPYSNQPQHF. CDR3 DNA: TGTGCCAGTAGTATCTCCCAGGGACCTTATAGCAATCAGCCCCAGCATTTT.

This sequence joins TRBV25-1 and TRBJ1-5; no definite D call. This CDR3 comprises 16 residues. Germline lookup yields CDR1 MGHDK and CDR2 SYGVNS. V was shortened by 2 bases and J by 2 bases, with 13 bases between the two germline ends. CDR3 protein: CASSERVGIGNQPQHF. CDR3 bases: TGTGCCAGCAGTGAAAGGGTGGGTATTGGCAATCAGCCCCAGCATTTT.

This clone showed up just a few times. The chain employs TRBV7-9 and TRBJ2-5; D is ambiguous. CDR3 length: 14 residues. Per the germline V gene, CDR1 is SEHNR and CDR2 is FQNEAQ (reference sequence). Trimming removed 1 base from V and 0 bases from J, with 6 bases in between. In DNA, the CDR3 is TGTGCCAGCAGCTTAGAGAGTGACCAAGAGACCCAGTACTTC. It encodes CASSLESDQETQYF. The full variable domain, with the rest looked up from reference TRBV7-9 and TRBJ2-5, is DTGVSQNPRHKITKRGQNVTFRCDPISEHNRLYWYRQTLGQGPEFLTYFQNEAQLEKSRLLSDRFSAERPKGSFSTLEIQRTEQGDSAMYLCASSLESDQETQYFGPGTRLLVL.

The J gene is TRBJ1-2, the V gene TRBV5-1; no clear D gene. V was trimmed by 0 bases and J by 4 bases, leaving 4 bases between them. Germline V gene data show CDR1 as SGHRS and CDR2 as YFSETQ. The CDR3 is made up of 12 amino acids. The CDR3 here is CASSLGVYGYTF. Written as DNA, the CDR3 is TGCGCCAGCAGCTTGGGGGTCTATGGCTACACCTTC. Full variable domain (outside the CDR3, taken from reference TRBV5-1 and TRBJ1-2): KAGVTQTPRYLIKTRGQQVTLSCSPISGHRSVSWYQQTPGQGLQFLFEYFSETQRNKGNFPGRFSGRQFSNSRSEMNVSTLELGDSALYLCASSLGVYGYTFGSGTRLTVV.

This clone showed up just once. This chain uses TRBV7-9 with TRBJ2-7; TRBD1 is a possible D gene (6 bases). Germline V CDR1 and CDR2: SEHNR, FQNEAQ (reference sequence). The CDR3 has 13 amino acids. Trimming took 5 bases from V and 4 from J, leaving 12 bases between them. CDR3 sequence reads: CASSPGTPYEQYF. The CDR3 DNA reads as TGTGCCAGCAGCCCCGGGACACCATACGAGCAGTACTTC.

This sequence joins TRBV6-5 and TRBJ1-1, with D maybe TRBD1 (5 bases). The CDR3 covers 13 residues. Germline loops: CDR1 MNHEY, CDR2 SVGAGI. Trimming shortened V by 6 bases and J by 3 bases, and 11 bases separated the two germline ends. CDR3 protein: CASRGTGYTEAFF. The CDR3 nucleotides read TGTGCCAGCAGAGGCACAGGCTACACTGAAGCTTTCTTT.

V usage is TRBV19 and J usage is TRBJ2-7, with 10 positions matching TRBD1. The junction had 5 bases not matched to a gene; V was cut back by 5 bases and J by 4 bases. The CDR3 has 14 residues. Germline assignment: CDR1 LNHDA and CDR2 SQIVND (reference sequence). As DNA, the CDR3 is TGTGCCAGTAGTCCCGGGACAGGGGAGTACGAGCAGTACTTC. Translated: CASSPGTGEYEQYF.

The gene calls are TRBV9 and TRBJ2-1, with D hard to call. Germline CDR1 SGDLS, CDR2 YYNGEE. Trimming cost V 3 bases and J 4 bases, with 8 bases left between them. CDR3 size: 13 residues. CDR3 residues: CASSAAPYNEQFF. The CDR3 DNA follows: TGTGCCAGCAGCGCCGCCCCATACAATGAGCAGTTCTTC. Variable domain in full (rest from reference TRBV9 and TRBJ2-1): DSGVTQTPKHLITATGQRVTLRCSPRSGDLSVYWYQQSLDQGLQFLIQYYNGEERAKGNILERFSAQQFPDLHSELNLSSLELGDSALYFCASSAAPYNEQFFGPGTRLTVL.

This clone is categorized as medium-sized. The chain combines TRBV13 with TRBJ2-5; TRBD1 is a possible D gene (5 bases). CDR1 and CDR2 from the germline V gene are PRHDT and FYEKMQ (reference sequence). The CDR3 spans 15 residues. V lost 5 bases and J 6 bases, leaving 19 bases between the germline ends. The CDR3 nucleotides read TGTGCCAGCAGCCTAACCTCAGGGAACTGGCAGACCCAGTACTTC. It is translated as CASSLTSGNWQTQYF.

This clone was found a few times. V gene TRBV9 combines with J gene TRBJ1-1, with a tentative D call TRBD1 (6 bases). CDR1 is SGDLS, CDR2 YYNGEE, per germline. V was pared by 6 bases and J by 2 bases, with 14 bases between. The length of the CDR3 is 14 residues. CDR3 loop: CASTETGLNTEAFF. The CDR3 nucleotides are TGTGCCAGCACCGAAACAGGGCTTAACACTGAAGCTTTCTTT.

The CDR3 coding sequence is TGTGCCAGCAACCTAACCCCGGGGTCTAACAATGAGCAGTTCTTC. Translating gives CASNLTPGSNNEQFF. The chain links TRBV7-3 to TRBJ2-1, with a tentative D call TRBD2 (5 bases). Per the germline V gene, CDR1 is SGHTA and CDR2 is FQGTGA. The CDR3 spans 15 residues. Trimming took off 7 bases at V and 5 bases at J, with 18 bases between the two ends.

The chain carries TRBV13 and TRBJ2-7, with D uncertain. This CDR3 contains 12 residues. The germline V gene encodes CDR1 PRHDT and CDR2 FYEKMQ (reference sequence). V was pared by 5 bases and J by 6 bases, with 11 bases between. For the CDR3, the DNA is TGTGCCAGCAGCCCCGTAGCATTCGAGCAGTACTTC. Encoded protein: CASSPVAFEQYF. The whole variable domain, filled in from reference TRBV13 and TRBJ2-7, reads AAGVIQSPRHLIKEKRETATLKCYPIPRHDTVYWYQQGPGQDPQFLISFYEKMQSDKGSIPDRFSAQQFSDYHSELNMSSLELGDSALYFCASSPVAFEQYFGPGTRLTVT.

Here the CDR3 reads CASSLARDGYTF. The DNA of the CDR3 is TGCGCCAGCAGCTTGGCAAGGGATGGCTACACCTTC. The chain links TRBV5-1 to TRBJ1-2; unclear D gene. The germline V and J ends were trimmed by 0 bases and 6 bases, with 6 bases remaining between them. CDR3 size: 12 residues. Per the germline V gene, CDR1 is SGHRS and CDR2 is YFSETQ.

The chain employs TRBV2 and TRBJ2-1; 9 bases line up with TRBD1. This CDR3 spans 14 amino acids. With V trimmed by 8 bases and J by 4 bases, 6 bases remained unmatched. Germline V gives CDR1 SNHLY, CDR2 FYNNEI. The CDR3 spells CASAPGQGYNEQFF. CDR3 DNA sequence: TGTGCCAGCGCACCGGGACAGGGATACAATGAGCAGTTCTTC.